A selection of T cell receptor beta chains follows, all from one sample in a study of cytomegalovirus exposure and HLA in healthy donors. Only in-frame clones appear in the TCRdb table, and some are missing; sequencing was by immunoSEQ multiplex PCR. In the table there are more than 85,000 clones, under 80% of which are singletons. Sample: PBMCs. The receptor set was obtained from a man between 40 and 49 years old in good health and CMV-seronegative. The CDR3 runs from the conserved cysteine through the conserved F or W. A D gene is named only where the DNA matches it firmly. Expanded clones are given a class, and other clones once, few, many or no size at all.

DNA: TGTGCCAGCAGCGTACTCCGGGTGTACCAAGAGACCCAGTACTTC
CDR3: CASSVLRVYQETQYF
size: NA
J: TRBJ2-5
D: NA
V: TRBV7-8

DNA: TGTGCCAGCAAGGGGACTAGCGGGGGTCCCTCCTACGAGCAGTACTTC
CDR3: CASKGTSGGPSYEQYF
size: NA
J: TRBJ2-7
D: TRBD2
V: TRBV9

DNA: TGTGCCAGTACCTCCACAGGGGCCTACGAGCAGTACTTC
CDR3: CASTSTGAYEQYF
size: NA
J: TRBJ2-7
D: TRBD1
V: TRBV5-4

DNA: TGCGCCAGCAGCCAAGCCCGGGGTTACGAGCAGTACTTC
CDR3: CASSQARGYEQYF
size: few
J: TRBJ2-7
D: NA
V: TRBV4-3

DNA: TGTGCCAGCAGACCAGCCGGGACACCTGATACGCAGTATTTT
CDR3: CASRPAGTPDTQYF
size: once
J: TRBJ2-3
D: NA
V: TRBV6-6

DNA: TGTGCCAGCAGCCCACAAAGAGGGCCCAGCACAGATACGCAGTATTTT
CDR3: CASSPQRGPSTDTQYF
size: NA
J: TRBJ2-3
D: NA
V: TRBV7-9

DNA: TGTGCCAGCTACTTGGGCGTTGGAAACACCATATATTTT
CDR3: CASYLGVGNTIYF
size: NA
J: TRBJ1-3
D: NA
V: TRBV6-5

DNA: TGCGCCAGCAGCTTGCAGGGGTATAGCAATCAGCCCCAGCATTTT
CDR3: CASSLQGYSNQPQHF
size: NA
J: TRBJ1-5
D: NA
V: TRBV5-1

DNA: TGTGCCAGCAGCTTGGCCTCAGGGCACACCGGGGAGCTGTTTTTT
CDR3: CASSLASGHTGELFF
size: NA
J: TRBJ2-2
D: NA
V: TRBV5-5

DNA: TGTGCCATCAGCCTTACTTTAGGACAGGATTACAACGGCTACACCTTC
CDR3: CAISLTLGQDYNGYTF
size: NA
J: TRBJ1-2
D: TRBD1
V: TRBV10-3